The source of this T cell receptor beta chain is a study of T cell clonality in common variable immunodeficiency. The study's findings and limits: Compared with healthy controls, CVID subjects showed increased TCRbeta clonality, mostly in about a third. In common variable immunodeficiency, TCR beta chains reportedly carried fewer deletions and N-nucleotide insertions.

Trimming took 0 bases from V and 5 from J; bases not matched to a gene: 2. The CDR3 runs to 14 residues. CDR1 and CDR2 from the germline V gene are SGHRS and YFSETQ. Only in-frame clones appear in the TCRdb table, and some are missing; sequencing was by immunoSEQ multiplex PCR. The data show over 30,000 clones, with none appearing a single time. Each donor provided roughly 5 to 8 ml of heparinized whole blood. The table lists this clone with many counts. The antigen is undetermined. The read stops 3 residues short of the end of the CDR3; the missing end is completed from the germline J gene. Sequenced sample: peripheral blood mononuclear cells. The chain combines TRBV5-1 with TRBJ2-5, with 9 positions matching TRBD1. The TCR was taken from a human donor with common variable immunodeficiency. The covered CDR3 bases are TGCGCCAGCAGCTTGGGGGACAGGGATGAGACC. As protein: CASSLGDRDET. The entire CDR3 sequence reads CASSLGDRDETQYF.